The 24 T cell receptor beta chains presented below share a single source sample, sequenced in a study of T-cell memory formation after mild COVID-19. From the 5' RACE reads, TCRdb called clonotypes with MiXCR, one entry per CDR3 protein. This sample yields around 310,000 distinct CDR3 sequences, of which roughly 19% are seen a single time; roughly 23% belongs to the top ten. Sequencing used PBMCs or a T cell subset sorted from them (not recorded which). The receptors were gathered from a man younger than 30 who had mild COVID-19 (a few samples of this study predate the infection). Cell type and time point are not known.

This clonotype was detected only a few times. The V gene is TRBV6-2 or TRBV6-3, the J gene TRBJ1-2; D gene unclear. V dropped 6 bases and J dropped 0 bases, with 14 bases sitting between them. Germline loops: CDR1 MNHEY, CDR2 SVGEGT. The CDR3 runs 15 residues. The CDR3 reads CASSQIRLPNYGYTF. For the CDR3, the DNA is TGTGCCAGCAGCCAAATCCGACTGCCTAACTATGGCTACACCTTC.

This clonotype showed up just once. The gene calls are TRBV7-9 and TRBJ2-3; D is uncertain. Germline V CDR1 and CDR2: SEHNR, FQNEAQ (reference sequence). CDR3 length: 13 amino acids. Trimming took off 4 bases at V and 5 bases at J, with 10 bases between the two ends. CDR3 region: CASSSQMGDTQYF. Here the CDR3 DNA reads TGTGCCAGCAGCTCCCAGATGGGAGATACGCAGTATTTT. Combining the CDR3 with reference TRBV7-9 and TRBJ2-3 gives the whole variable domain DTGVSQNPRHKITKRGQNVTFRCDPISEHNRLYWYRQTLGQGPEFLTYFQNEAQLEKSRLLSDRFSAERPKGSFSTLEIQRTEQGDSAMYLCASSSQMGDTQYFGPGTRLTVL.

In this sample, this clonotype turned up a few times. The genes are TRBV11-2 and TRBJ2-7; no reliable D call. The CDR3 consists of 13 residues. V was pared by 1 base and J by 5 bases, with 9 bases between. CDR1 is SGHAT and CDR2 is FQNNGV in the germline V gene. In DNA, the CDR3 is TGTGCCAGCAGCTTAGGCCTTGATAACGAGCAGTACGTC. It is translated as CASSLGLDNEQYV.

This CDR3 is CASRHPGQGSFNSPLHF. DNA of the CDR3: TGTGCCAGCAGACATCCCGGACAGGGGTCATTTAATTCACCCCTCCACTTT. The gene calls are TRBV7-2 and TRBJ1-6, with 9 nucleotides matching TRBD1. The germline V gene has CDR1 SGHTA and CDR2 FQGNSA. The junction had 12 bases not matched to a gene; V was cut back by 6 bases and J by 6 bases. This CDR3 has 17 residues.

The CDR3 reads CSARSSRGSDEQFF. CDR3 nucleotide sequence: TGCAGTGCTAGAAGTTCTCGGGGCAGCGATGAGCAGTTCTTC. The rearrangement joins TRBV20-1 to TRBJ2-1; D tentatively fits TRBD1 or TRBD2 (5 bases each). Germline CDR1 is DFQATT and CDR2 is SNEGSKA (reference sequence). The CDR3 is 14 amino acids. V lost 2 bases and J lost 8, with 16 bases in between.

A few counts support this clonotype. This chain connects TRBV6-5 to TRBJ1-1; D gene uncertain. V was cut by 0 bases and J by 3 bases, with 11 bases left in between. The germline CDR1 and CDR2 sequences are MNHEY and SVGAGI. The CDR3 has 15 amino acids. As DNA, the CDR3 is TGTGCCAGCAGTTACTCGATTTCAGGAGACACTGAAGCTTTCTTT. As protein: CASSYSISGDTEAFF.

This clonotype was recorded a few times. This chain joins TRBV24-1 and TRBJ2-1, with no clear D. V was trimmed by 7 bases and J by 0 bases, leaving 15 bases between them. The CDR3 is 16 amino acids. CDR1 is KGHDR, CDR2 SFDVKD, per germline. DNA of the CDR3: TGTGCCACCAGCCCTCGGACCCCGAGCTCCTACAATGAGCAGTTCTTC. Residues: CATSPRTPSSYNEQFF.

The CDR3 DNA reads as TGTGCCAGCAGTTTCGGGACAGACCTAAATGAGCAGTTCTTC. Amino acid sequence: CASSFGTDLNEQFF. The chain has TRBV12-3 or TRBV12-4 and TRBJ2-1, with 7 nucleotides matching TRBD1. The CDR3 runs 14 residues. V dropped 3 bases and J dropped 7; count of bases not matched to a gene: 6.

The V gene is TRBV12-3 or TRBV12-4, the J gene TRBJ2-7; TRBD2 matches 8 bases. The CDR3 totals 16 residues. V gave up 2 bases and J gave up 2 bases; unmatched junction bases: 8. This chain's CDR3 is CASSLRGRRGAYEQYF. In DNA, the CDR3 is TGTGCCAGCAGTTTAAGAGGAAGGCGGGGGGCCTACGAGCAGTACTTC.

Many counts were recorded for this clonotype. The V and J genes are TRBV6-5 and TRBJ2-2; no clear D gene. With 0 bases removed from V and 0 bases from J, the gap between germline ends came to 11 bases. There are 17 residues in the CDR3. Germline V lookup: CDR1 MNHEY, CDR2 SVGAGI. CDR3 sequence reads: CASSYSFVHSNTGELFF. The CDR3 DNA reads as TGTGCCAGCAGTTACTCGTTTGTCCACTCGAACACCGGGGAGCTGTTTTTT.

In its sample, this clonotype was seen many times. The chain employs TRBV2 and TRBJ2-5; no clear D gene. Germline-derived CDR1 and CDR2 are SNHLY and FYNNEI. The ends were cut back, 6 bases at V and 4 bases at J, with 6 bases in the middle. The CDR3 has 11 residues. The CDR3: CASSVGETQYF. DNA of the CDR3: TGTGCCAGCAGCGTAGGAGAGACCCAGTACTTC.

The chain combines TRBV7-9 with TRBJ2-2; TRBD1 matches 7 bases. CDR1 and CDR2 (germline): SEHNR, FQNEAQ (reference sequence). The CDR3 runs 15 residues. V shed 3 bases and J 6 bases; nucleotides not matched to a gene: 7. CDR3 in DNA: TGTGCCAGCAGCTTCGACAGGGTTTCGGCCGGGGAGCTGTTTTTT. Amino acid sequence: CASSFDRVSAGELFF.

This clonotype showed up just once. The rearrangement links TRBV5-8 to TRBJ1-3, with a tentative D call TRBD1 (5 bases). V was pared by 0 bases and J by 3 bases, with 7 bases between. This CDR3 is 14 amino acids long. Germline CDR1 is SGHTS and CDR2 is YDEGEE. CDR3 sequence reads: CASSLGQIGNTIYF. CDR3 in DNA: TGTGCCAGCAGCTTGGGACAGATTGGAAACACCATATATTTT.

This clonotype was seen only a few times. The chain employs TRBV4-3 and TRBJ2-1, with 8 bases aligning to TRBD2. This CDR3 is built from 17 residues. Germline loops: CDR1 LGHNA, CDR2 YSLEER. V was pared by 0 bases and J by 2 bases, with 6 bases of the junction left unmatched. CDR3: CASSQDLVAGPYNEQFF. DNA of the CDR3: TGCGCCAGCAGCCAAGATTTAGTAGCGGGGCCCTACAATGAGCAGTTCTTC.

This clonotype was seen ten or more times. The chain uses TRBV5-4 and TRBJ1-1; D perhaps matches TRBD1 (6 bases). The CDR3 contains 12 residues. V lost 5 bases, J lost 5 bases, and 10 bases lay in between. CDR1 and CDR2 (germline): SGHNT, YYREEE (reference sequence). CDR3 sequence reads: CASRSGQTEAFF. In DNA form, the CDR3 reads TGTGCCAGCAGATCCGGACAGACTGAAGCTTTCTTT.

The rearrangement joins TRBV5-1 to TRBJ1-5; D is possibly TRBD1 (6 bases). CDR1 is SGHRS and CDR2 is YFSETQ in the germline V gene. This CDR3 has 18 amino acids. V was clipped by 2 bases and J by 8 bases, with 26 bases between them. The CDR3 sequence is CASSFTNTERGAVEPQHF. CDR3 nucleotides: TGCGCCAGCAGCTTCACGAACACAGAGAGGGGGGCGGTGGAGCCCCAGCATTTT.

A few counts support this clonotype. As DNA, the CDR3 is TGCAGTGCTAGAGATCCCGAGCTAGCGGGGAACAATGAGCAGTTCTTC. Amino acids: CSARDPELAGNNEQFF. The V gene is TRBV20-1, the J gene TRBJ2-1; TRBD2 aligns across 9 bases. With V trimmed by 0 bases and J by 5 bases, 8 bases remained unmatched. The CDR3 spans 16 residues. Germline V gene data show CDR1 as DFQATT and CDR2 as SNEGSKA (reference sequence).

This clonotype showed up just a few times. It is unclear where the CDR3 begins or ends on the DNA, so no DNA is shown, and the CDR3 is as TCRdb lists it. The J gene is TRBJ2-2, the V gene TRBV23-1; TRBD1 reflects the table's D call only, with no check against the DNA. TRBV23-1 is an open reading frame, and its role is uncertain. The CDR3 adds up to 15 amino acids, both ends counted. CDR3 sequence: CASSRPGGRPGSCFF.

This chain connects TRBV6-2 or TRBV6-3 to TRBJ2-3; maybe TRBD2 (5 bases). This CDR3 comprises 14 residues. Germline V lookup: CDR1 MNHEY, CDR2 SVGEGT. Trimming took off 6 bases at V and 0 bases at J, with 10 bases between the two ends. The CDR3 DNA reads as TGTGCCAGCAGCCCAGAGGGAAGCACAGATACGCAGTATTTT. As protein: CASSPEGSTDTQYF.

This clonotype was found once. The chain joins TRBV29-1 to TRBJ2-1; perhaps D is TRBD1 or TRBD2 (5 bases each). The CDR3 sequence is 13 residues long. Germline V gene data show CDR1 as SQVTM and CDR2 as ANQGSEA. Trimming took 4 bases from V and 4 from J, leaving 11 bases between them. The chain's CDR3 is CSVGMGPYNEQFF. The DNA of the CDR3 is TGCAGCGTTGGTATGGGACCATACAATGAGCAGTTCTTC.

This chain links TRBV24-1 with TRBJ2-5; TRBD2 matches 10 bases. After removal of 3 bases from V and 5 bases from J, the junction contained 5 bases not matched to a gene. Germline lookup yields CDR1 KGHDR and CDR2 SFDVKD. The CDR3 length is 15 residues. The CDR3, as DNA: TGTGCCACCAGTGATCCAACTAGCGGGGACGAGACCCAGTACTTC. Its protein product is CATSDPTSGDETQYF.

The gene calls are TRBV6-1 and TRBJ2-3; 8 bases match TRBD2. This CDR3 comprises 14 residues. Unmatched junction bases numbered 6, after V lost 6 bases and J lost 4 bases. Germline CDR1 reads MNHNS; CDR2 reads SASEGT. In DNA form, the CDR3 reads TGTGCCAGCAGCTCATCGGGGGGGCCAGATACGCAGTATTTT. Translated, it gives CASSSSGGPDTQYF.

The genes are TRBV18 and TRBJ1-5; D unresolved. This CDR3 has 12 residues. Germline values: CDR1 KGHSH, CDR2 LQKENI. V was shortened by 2 bases and J by 9 bases, with 8 bases between the two germline ends. The CDR3: CASSPDQAPQHF. The CDR3 DNA is TGTGCCAGCTCACCAGATCAGGCGCCCCAGCATTTT.

The chain employs TRBV7-2 and TRBJ2-5, with a weak D call TRBD2 (6 bases). The CDR3 contains 15 residues. V gave up 1 base and J gave up 4 bases, with 13 bases separating them. Germline V gives CDR1 SGHTA, CDR2 FQGNSA. As DNA, the CDR3 is TGTGCCAGCAGCTTAGTGACGGGGGTCGGAGAGACCCAGTACTTC. Translated, it gives CASSLVTGVGETQYF.